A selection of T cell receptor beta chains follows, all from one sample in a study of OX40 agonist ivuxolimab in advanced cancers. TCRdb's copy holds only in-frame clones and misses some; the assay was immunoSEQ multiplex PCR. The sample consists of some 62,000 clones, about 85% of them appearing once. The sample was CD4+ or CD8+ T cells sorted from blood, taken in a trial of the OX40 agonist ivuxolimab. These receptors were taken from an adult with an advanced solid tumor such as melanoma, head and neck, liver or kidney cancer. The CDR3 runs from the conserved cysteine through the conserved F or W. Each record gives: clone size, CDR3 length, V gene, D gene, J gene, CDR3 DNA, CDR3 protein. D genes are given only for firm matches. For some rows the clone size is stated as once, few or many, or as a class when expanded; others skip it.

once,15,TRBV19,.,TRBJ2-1,TGTGCCAGTAGTATTGCCGGAGGCCAACTCAATGAGCAGTTCTTC,CASSIAGGQLNEQFF
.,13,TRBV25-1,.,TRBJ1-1,TGTGCCAGCGCCTGGTCTCGGGACACTGAAGCTTTCTTT,CASAWSRDTEAFF
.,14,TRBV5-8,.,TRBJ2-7,TGTGCCAGCAGCCGGCCCGGCGTAAGCTACGAGCAGTACTTC,CASSRPGVSYEQYF
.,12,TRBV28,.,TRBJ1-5,TGTGCCAGCAGTTGGGCGAGTCAGCCCCAGCATTTT,CASSWASQPQHF
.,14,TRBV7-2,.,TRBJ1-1,TGTGCCAGCAGCTTAGGGGGCGGGGACACTGAAGCTTTCTTT,CASSLGGGDTEAFF
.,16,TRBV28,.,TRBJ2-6,TGTGCCAGCAGTTTCTCTCCGTTCTCTGGGGCCAACGTCCTGACTTTC,CASSFSPFSGANVLTF
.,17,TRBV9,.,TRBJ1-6,TGTGCCAGCAGCGGAGAACACCGGAGCTCCTATAATTCACCCCTCCACTTT,CASSGEHRSSYNSPLHF
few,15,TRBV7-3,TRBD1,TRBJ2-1,TGTGCCAGCAGCTTAAGACAGGGCTCCTACAATGAGCAGTTCTTC,CASSLRQGSYNEQFF
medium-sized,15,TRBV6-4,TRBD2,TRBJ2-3,TGTGCCAGCAGTCTAGCGGGAGAGGAAACAGATACGCAGTATTTT,CASSLAGEETDTQYF
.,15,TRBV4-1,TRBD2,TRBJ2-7,TGCGCCAGCAGCCGGGGACTAGCGGAGAACTACGAGCAGTACTTC,CASSRGLAENYEQYF
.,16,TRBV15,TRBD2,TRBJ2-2,TGTGCCACCAGCCCCCTAGCGGGAGGTTTTTCCGGGGAGCTGTTTTTT,CATSPLAGGFSGELFF
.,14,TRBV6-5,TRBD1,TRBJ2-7,TGTGCCACCAGGGAGACAGGGCTAAGGTACGAGCAGTACTTC,CATRETGLRYEQYF
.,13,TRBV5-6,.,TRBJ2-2,TGTGCCAGCAGCTTGGAAGGTCCCGGGGAGCTGTTTTTT,CASSLEGPGELFF
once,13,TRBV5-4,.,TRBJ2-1,TGTGCCAGCAGTATACGGGGGTGGAATGAGCAGTTCTTC,CASSIRGWNEQFF
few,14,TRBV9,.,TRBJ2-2,TGTGCCAGCAGCGGGACGCAGAACACCGGGGAGCTGTTTTTT,CASSGTQNTGELFF
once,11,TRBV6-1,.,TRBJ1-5,TGTGCCAGCATGGGGGACAAAGCCCAGCATTTT,CASMGDKAQHF
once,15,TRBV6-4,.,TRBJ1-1,TGTGCCAGCAGTGACCCGCAGGGAAATGGCACTGAAGCTTTCTTT,CASSDPQGNGTEAFF
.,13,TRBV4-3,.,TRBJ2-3,TGCGCCAGCAGCCCCGGGACTCAGGATACGCAGTATTTT,CASSPGTQDTQYF
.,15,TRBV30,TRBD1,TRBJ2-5,TGTGCCTGGAGTATCGGGACAGGTTCCCAAGAGACCCAGTACTTC,CAWSIGTGSQETQYF
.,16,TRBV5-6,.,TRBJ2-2,TGTGCCAGCAGCGAAACGGCCAACAAAAACACCGGGGAGCTGTTTTTT,CASSETANKNTGELFF
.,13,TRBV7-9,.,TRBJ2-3,TGTGCCAGCAGCTTAGTAGTCACAGATACGCAGTATTTT,CASSLVVTDTQYF
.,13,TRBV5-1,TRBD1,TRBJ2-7,TGCGCCAGCAGCGGAGGACAGGGGTACGAGCAGTACTTC,CASSGGQGYEQYF
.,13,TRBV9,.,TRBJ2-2,TGTGCCAGCAGCGTAGGGGAGTTCCGAGAGCTGTTTTTT,CASSVGEFRELFF